These 2 T cell receptor beta chains originate from one sample sequenced in a study of vaccination effects on CD4 cells after COVID-19. For these TCRs, the target antigens are not known. Antigen-specific CD4+ T cells expanded by the ViraFEST assay with viral peptide pools were then sequenced. Cells that had been cultured for roughly ten days were the source of isolated CD4+ T cells. Participants completed two doses of the BNT162b2 or mRNA-1273 vaccine. Assay: immunoSEQ multiplex PCR; the TCRdb copy retains only in-frame clones and omits some. The sample records about 32,000 clones, under 75% being singletons. Sequences were derived from CD4+ T cells from PBMCs cultured with HCoV-229E spike peptides, sampled after COVID-19 vaccination. All receptors come from a human donor who received a COVID-19 vaccine.

The chain links TRBV4-1 to TRBJ2-7, with D tentatively TRBD1 (5 bases). The CDR3 has 13 amino acids. Trimming left V 1 base short and J 4 bases short, with 8 bases between. Looked up from germline, CDR1 is MGHRA and CDR2 is YSYEKL. Here the CDR3 reads CASSQGQIYEQYF. The CDR3 nucleotides are TGCGCCAGCAGCCAAGGACAGATATACGAGCAGTACTTC.

The chain joins TRBV6-4 to TRBJ1-2, with no clear D. The CDR3 covers 15 residues. V was clipped by 6 bases and J by 2 bases, with 16 bases between them. CDR1 MRHNA and CDR2 SNTAGT come from the germline V gene. The CDR3 DNA follows: TGTGCCAGCAGCGTGGACGGTGATCGGAACTATGGCTACACCTTC. It is translated as CASSVDGDRNYGYTF.